This note documents a single T cell receptor (beta chain) sequence. These data belong to a study of blood T cell repertoires in COVID-19. At the level of the study: Some COVID-19 samples were acute and others convalescent; all came from the United States, Italy and Spain.

The data were produced by immunoSEQ multiplex PCR, yet TCRdb's version contains in-frame clones alone and is incomplete. The table includes 270,000 or so clones, roughly 80% detected once. The TCR originated in a human donor with COVID-19, enrolled during active disease. The donor label of this sample is uncertain. The material sequenced was peripheral blood.

The CDR3 sequence: CSASLGTGGRANYGYTF. CDR3 DNA sequence: TGCAGTGCTAGTTTAGGGACAGGGGGCCGAGCTAACTATGGCTACACCTTC. The J gene is TRBJ1-2, the V gene TRBV20-1; 12 bases fit TRBD1. The CDR3 has 17 amino acids. V dropped 3 bases and J dropped 0; count of bases not matched to a gene: 8. Per the germline V gene, CDR1 is DFQATT and CDR2 is SNEGSKA (reference sequence).